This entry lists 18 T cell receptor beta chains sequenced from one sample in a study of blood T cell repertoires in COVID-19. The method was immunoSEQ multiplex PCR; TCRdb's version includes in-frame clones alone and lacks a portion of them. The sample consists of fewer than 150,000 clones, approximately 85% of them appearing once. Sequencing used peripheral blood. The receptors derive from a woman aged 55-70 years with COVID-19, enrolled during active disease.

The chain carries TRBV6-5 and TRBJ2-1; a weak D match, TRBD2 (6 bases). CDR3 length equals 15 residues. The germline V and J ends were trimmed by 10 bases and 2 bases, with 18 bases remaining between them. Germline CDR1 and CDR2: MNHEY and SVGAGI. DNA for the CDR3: TGTGCCACCCACCCTTGGGGGGAAGCCTACAATGAGCAGTTCTTC. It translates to CATHPWGEAYNEQFF.

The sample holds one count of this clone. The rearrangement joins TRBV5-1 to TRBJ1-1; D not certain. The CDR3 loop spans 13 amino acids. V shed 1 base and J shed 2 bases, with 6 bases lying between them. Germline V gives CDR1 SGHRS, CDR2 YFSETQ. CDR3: CASSLNSNTEAFF. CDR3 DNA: TGCGCCAGCAGCTTGAACAGCAACACTGAAGCTTTCTTT.

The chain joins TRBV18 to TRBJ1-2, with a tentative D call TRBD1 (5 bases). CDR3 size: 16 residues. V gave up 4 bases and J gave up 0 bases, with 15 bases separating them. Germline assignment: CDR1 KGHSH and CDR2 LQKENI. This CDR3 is CASSQQVTLTNYGYTF. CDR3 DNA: TGTGCCAGCTCACAACAGGTGACCCTTACTAACTATGGCTACACCTTC.

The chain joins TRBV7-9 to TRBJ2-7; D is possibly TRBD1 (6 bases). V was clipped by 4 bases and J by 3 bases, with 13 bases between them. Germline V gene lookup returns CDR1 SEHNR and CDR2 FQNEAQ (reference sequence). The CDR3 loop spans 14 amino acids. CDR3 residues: CASSSRTAGYEQYF. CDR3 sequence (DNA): TGTGCCAGCAGCTCCCGGACAGCTGGCTACGAGCAGTACTTC. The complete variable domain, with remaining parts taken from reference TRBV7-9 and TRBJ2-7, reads DTGVSQNPRHKITKRGQNVTFRCDPISEHNRLYWYRQTLGQGPEFLTYFQNEAQLEKSRLLSDRFSAERPKGSFSTLEIQRTEQGDSAMYLCASSSRTAGYEQYFGPGTRLTVT.

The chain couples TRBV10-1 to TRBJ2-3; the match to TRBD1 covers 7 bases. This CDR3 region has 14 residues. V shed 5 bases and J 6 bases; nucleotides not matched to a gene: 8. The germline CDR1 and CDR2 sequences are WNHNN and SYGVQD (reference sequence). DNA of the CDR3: TGCGCCAGCAGTCCGCAGGACAGGATCGATACGCAGTATTTT. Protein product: CASSPQDRIDTQYF.

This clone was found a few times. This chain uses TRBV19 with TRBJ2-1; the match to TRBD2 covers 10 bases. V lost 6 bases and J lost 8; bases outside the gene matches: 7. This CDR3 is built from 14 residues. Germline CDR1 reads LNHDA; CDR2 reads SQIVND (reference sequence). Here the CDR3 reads CASRERGGGYEQFF. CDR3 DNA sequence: TGTGCCAGTAGGGAGCGGGGGGGAGGCTATGAGCAGTTCTTC. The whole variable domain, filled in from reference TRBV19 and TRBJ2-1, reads DGGITQSPKYLFRKEGQNVTLSCEQNLNHDAMYWYRQDPGQGLRLIYYSQIVNDFQKGDIAEGYSVSREKKESFPLTVTSAQKNPTAFYLCASRERGGGYEQFFGPGTRLTVL.

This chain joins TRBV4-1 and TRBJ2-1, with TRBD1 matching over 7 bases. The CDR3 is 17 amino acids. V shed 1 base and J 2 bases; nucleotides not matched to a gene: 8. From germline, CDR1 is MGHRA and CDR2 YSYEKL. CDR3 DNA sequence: TGCGCCAGCAGCCAAGGGCACCGGGACAGCACCTACAATGAGCAGTTCTTC. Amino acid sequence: CASSQGHRDSTYNEQFF.

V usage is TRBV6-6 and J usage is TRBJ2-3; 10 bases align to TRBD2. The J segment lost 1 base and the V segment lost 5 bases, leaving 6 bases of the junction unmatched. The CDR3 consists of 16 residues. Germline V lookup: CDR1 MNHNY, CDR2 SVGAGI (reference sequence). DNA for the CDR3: TGTGCCAGCAGTAGGCTAGCGGGGGCCGGCACAGATACGCAGTATTTT. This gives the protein CASSRLAGAGTDTQYF.

The CDR3 spells CASSSQAHYGYTF. CDR3 nucleotide sequence: TGTGCCAGCAGTTCACAGGCTCACTATGGCTACACCTTC. The rearrangement joins TRBV12-3 or TRBV12-4 to TRBJ1-2; D may be TRBD1 (5 bases). The V gene lost 4 bases and the J gene lost 3 bases, with 9 bases spanning the gap. The CDR3 contains 13 residues.

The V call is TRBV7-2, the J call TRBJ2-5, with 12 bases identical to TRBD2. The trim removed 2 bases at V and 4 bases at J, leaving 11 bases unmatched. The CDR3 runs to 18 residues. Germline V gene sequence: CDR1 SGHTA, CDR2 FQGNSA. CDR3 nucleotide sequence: TGTGCCAGCAGCTTACCCACAGGACTAGCGGGGTATTTAGAGACCCAGTACTTC. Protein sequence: CASSLPTGLAGYLETQYF. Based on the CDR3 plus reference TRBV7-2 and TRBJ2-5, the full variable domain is GAGVSQSPSNKVTEKGKDVELRCDPISGHTALYWYRQSLGQGLEFLIYFQGNSAPDKSGLPSDRFSAERTGGSVSTLTIQRTQQEDSAVYLCASSLPTGLAGYLETQYFGPGTRLLVL.

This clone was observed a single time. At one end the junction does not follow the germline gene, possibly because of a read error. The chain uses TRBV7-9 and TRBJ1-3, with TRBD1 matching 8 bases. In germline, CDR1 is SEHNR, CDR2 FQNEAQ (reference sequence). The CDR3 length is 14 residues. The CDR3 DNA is TGTGCCACCTTGTGGGCTGACAGGGGAAACACCGTATATTTT. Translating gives CATLWADRGNTVYF.

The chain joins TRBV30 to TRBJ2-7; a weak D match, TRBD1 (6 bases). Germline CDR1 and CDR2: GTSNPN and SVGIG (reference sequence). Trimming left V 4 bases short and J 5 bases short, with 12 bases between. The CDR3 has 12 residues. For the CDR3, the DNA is TGTGCCTGGACGCAGGGGACCAACGAGCAGTACTTC. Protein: CAWTQGTNEQYF.

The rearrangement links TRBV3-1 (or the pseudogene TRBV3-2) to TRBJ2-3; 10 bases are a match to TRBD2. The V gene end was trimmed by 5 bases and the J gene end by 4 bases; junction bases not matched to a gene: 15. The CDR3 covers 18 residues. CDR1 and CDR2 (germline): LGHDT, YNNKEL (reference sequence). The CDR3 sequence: CASSSRGPSGGAADTQYF. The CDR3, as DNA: TGTGCCAGCAGCTCCCGAGGGCCCAGCGGGGGGGCGGCAGATACGCAGTATTTT.

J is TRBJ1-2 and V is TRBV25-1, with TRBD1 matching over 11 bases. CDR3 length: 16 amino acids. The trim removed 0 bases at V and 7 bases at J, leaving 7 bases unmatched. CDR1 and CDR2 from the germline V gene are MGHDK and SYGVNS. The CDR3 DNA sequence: TGTGCCAGCAGTGAATATGGGACAGGGGGGATCGGTGGCTACACCTTC. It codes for CASSEYGTGGIGGYTF.

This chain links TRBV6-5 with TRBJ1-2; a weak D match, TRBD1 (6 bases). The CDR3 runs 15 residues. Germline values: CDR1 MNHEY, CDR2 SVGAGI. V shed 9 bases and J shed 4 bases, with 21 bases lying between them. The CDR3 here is CASAPAGAFSYGYTF. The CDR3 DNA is TGTGCCAGTGCCCCGGCAGGGGCGTTTAGCTATGGCTACACCTTC.

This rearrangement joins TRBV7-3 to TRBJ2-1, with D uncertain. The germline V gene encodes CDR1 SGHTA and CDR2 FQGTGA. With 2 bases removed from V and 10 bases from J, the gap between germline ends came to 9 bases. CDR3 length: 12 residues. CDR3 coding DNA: TGTGCCAGCAGCTTACTAGGTGGGGAGCAGTTCTTC. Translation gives CASSLLGGEQFF.

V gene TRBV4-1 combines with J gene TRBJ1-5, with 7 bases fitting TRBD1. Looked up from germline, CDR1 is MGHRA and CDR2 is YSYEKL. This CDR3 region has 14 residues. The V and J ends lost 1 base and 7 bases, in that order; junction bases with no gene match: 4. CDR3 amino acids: CASSQGQGRQPQHF. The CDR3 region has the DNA TGCGCCAGCAGCCAAGGACAGGGAAGGCAGCCCCAGCATTTT.

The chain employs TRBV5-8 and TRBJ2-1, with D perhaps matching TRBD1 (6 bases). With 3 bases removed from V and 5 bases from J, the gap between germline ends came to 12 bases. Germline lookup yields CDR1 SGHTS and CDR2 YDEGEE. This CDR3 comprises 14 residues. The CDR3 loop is CASSSLTGNNEQFF. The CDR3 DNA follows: TGTGCCAGCAGCTCGCTCACAGGGAACAATGAGCAGTTCTTC.